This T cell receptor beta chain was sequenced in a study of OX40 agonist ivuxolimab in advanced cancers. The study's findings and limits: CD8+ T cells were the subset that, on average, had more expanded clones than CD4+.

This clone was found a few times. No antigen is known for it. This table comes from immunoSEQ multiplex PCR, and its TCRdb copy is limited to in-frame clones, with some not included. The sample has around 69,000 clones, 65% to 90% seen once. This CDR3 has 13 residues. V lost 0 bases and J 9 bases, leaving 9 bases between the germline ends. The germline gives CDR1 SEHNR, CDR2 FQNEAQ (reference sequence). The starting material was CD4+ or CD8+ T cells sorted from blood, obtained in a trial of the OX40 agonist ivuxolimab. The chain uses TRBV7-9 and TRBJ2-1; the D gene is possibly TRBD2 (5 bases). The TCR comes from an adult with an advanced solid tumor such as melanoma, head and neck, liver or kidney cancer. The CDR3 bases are TGTGCCAGCAGCTTAGCAGGAGGCGGTGAGCAGTTCTTC. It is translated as CASSLAGGGEQFF.